Below, one TCR beta chain is given with its context. Study processing details: By means of reference gene primer amplification, nucleated cell counts were estimated. TCRdb's copy holds only in-frame clones and misses some; the assay was immunoSEQ multiplex PCR. V, J and clone size are taken as reported in that table, and D and trimming were inferred from the DNA itself. The table records about 230,000 clones, roughly 84% of them present only once. This sample is drawn from a study of blood T cell repertoires in COVID-19. From germline, CDR1 is SNHLY and CDR2 FYNNEI. V lost 7 bases to trimming and J lost 4 bases, with 19 bases between them. The CDR3 consists of 15 residues.

The TCR originated in a man aged 40-49 years with acute or convalescent COVID-19. The chain has TRBV2 and TRBJ1-1, with D perhaps matching TRBD1 (5 bases). The sequenced sample consisted of peripheral blood. CDR3 DNA: TGTGCCAGCAAAAGGGGCGCCCCGGGAGGCACTGAAGCTTTCTTT. This gives the protein CASKRGAPGGTEAFF.